This T cell receptor beta chain was sequenced during a study of blood T cell repertoires in COVID-19 (dated by TCRdb to between 2020 and 2021). Looking at the study overall: Collaborator samples came from the United States, Italy and Spain and covered acute and convalescent phases of COVID-19. The repertoires were released in a freely available public database intended as a resource for research on the immune response to SARS-CoV-2. HLA class I and class II types, where available, came from metadata supplied by the sample provider rather than from assay-based typing. Sample metadata almost always included a de-identified subject ID, COVID-19 status, age in years and sex. The samples were drawn from two sources: the first 160 participants of the ongoing ImmuneRACE study, and 950 to 1,500 subjects contributed by 6 global collaborators. The prospective study material was composed of cDNA or gDNA derived from T cells, B-cell-depleted T cells, or PBMCs. The dataset comprised deeply sampled blood TCRbeta repertoires from subjects exposed to, actively infected with, or recovered from COVID-19. Study-wide conclusions, independent of this receptor: The amount of clinical and demographic metadata varied by source and participant and was provided uncurated.

Each collaborating institution followed its own protocols to collect whole blood in K2EDTA tubes. For TCRbeta analysis, collaborator samples were shipped as frozen whole blood, as isolated PBMCs, or as DNA extracted from either sample type. The immunoSEQ Assay, a bias-controlled multiplex PCR, was used to amplify TCRbeta CDR3 regions from genomic DNA. Under the source paper's analysis protocol: Within the assay, amplification of reference gene primers was used to estimate how many nucleated cells each sample contained. To quantify the absolute abundance of each unique TCRbeta CDR3 rearrangement, sequence reads were collapsed and filtered. For each sample, productive Simpson clonality was calculated as the square root of Simpson's diversity index across productive rearrangements. Entries here come from immuneACCESS through TCRdb and include only in-frame sequences with V and J called. Some clones fail to appear in such tables; in the studies checked, an unresolved V gene covers under half of the shortfall, and the cause of the remainder is unknown. V and J calls and clone size follow that table, whereas D and trimming were derived from the DNA. The sample table contains about 250,000 clones; only one count was recorded for about 80% of them. The ten largest clones add up to about 4.4% of the sample.

Note on this clone: The clone's antigen remains unknown. No base quality values were provided; no much bigger clone lies one nucleotide off.

Its CDR3 holds 16 amino acids, cysteine through phenylalanine. The kept DNA is CDR3 alone, 48 bases in frame from the first base. V is pared back by 3 bases and J by 0 bases, with 13 bases lying between the germline termini. Reading the germline V gene gives CDR1 SGHRS and CDR2 YFSETQ. The sequence links TRBV5-1 to TRBJ1-3; the D gene assignment is ambiguous. The TCR was taken from a man aged 50 or older with active or convalescent COVID-19. The specimen was peripheral blood. Read as DNA, the sequence is TGCGCCAGCAGCTGGACCTCGGCGGGCTCTGGAAACACCATATATTTT. This gives the protein CASSWTSAGSGNTIYF. The full variable domain, with segments outside the CDR3 supplied by the reference TRBV5-1 and TRBJ1-3 proteins, appears as KAGVTQTPRYLIKTRGQQVTLSCSPISGHRSVSWYQQTPGQGLQFLFEYFSETQRNKGNFPGRFSGRQFSNSRSEMNVSTLELGDSALYLCASSWTSAGSGNTIYFGEGSWLTVV.